This T cell receptor beta chain was obtained from a study of identical twins. cDNA molecules carried unique molecular identifiers, and template switching added a universal primer site. TCRdb ran MiXCR on the 5' RACE reads and lists one entry per CDR3 protein. This sample has fewer than 250,000 distinct CDR3 sequences, with around 8% found just once. The same sample was also used in a study of yellow fever vaccine responses in identical twins.

The sequencing sample was made of memory (CD45RO+) T cells sorted from blood. The TCR comes from a woman aged 18-29 years in good health.

This chain's CDR3 is CASSQDRRDQPQHF. The CDR3 bases are TGTGCCAGCAGCCAAGATCGGCGGGATCAGCCCCAGCATTTT. The chain has TRBV3-1 and TRBJ1-5, with unresolved D. Germline CDR1 reads LGHDT; CDR2 reads YNNKEL (reference sequence). This CDR3 is built from 14 residues. The V end was cut by 0 bases, the J end by 5 bases, with 8 bases between.